The 24 T cell receptor beta chains listed next were all sequenced from one sample in a study of T cell repertoires in cytomegalovirus infection. TCRdb re-called the reads through MiXCR, storing one row per CDR3 protein. The table lists around 900,000 distinct CDR3 sequences, approximately 31% of them singletons. These receptors' antigens are unknown. Sequenced here: cultured CD8+ T cells from PBMCs, sampled from culture after CMV antigen stimulation. All receptors derive from a human donor in good health (CMV status not recorded). Some clones in this sample may be carry-over from other donors' samples.

This chain connects TRBV2 to TRBJ2-5, with D possibly matching TRBD1 (6 bases). The CDR3 has 13 amino acids. Germline V gives CDR1 SNHLY, CDR2 FYNNEI. The V and J ends lost 8 bases and 2 bases respectively, with 12 bases between them. The CDR3 nucleotides are TGTGCCAGCCAGGACAGTGCTCAAGAGACCCAGTACTTC. It encodes CASQDSAQETQYF.

This rearrangement joins TRBV4-1 to TRBJ1-5; TRBD1 agrees at 10 bases. Germline CDR1 and CDR2: MGHRA and YSYEKL. V lost 4 bases and J lost 8; bases outside the gene matches: 5. CDR3 length equals 14 residues. The CDR3 is CASSLDRGLEPQHF. The CDR3 nucleotides read TGCGCCAGCAGCCTCGACAGGGGGCTGGAGCCCCAGCATTTT.

This clonotype was seen ten or more times. The DNA for the CDR3 is TGTGCCAGCATACAGGGTTTAGGTGGAAACACCATATATTTT. The encoded protein is CASIQGLGGNTIYF. The chain is built from TRBV7-2 and TRBJ1-3; D is possibly TRBD1 (6 bases). Germline-derived CDR1 and CDR2 are SGHTA and FQGNSA. Deletions cut 7 bases from V and 3 bases from J, with 13 bases between. There are 14 residues in the CDR3. The variable domain in full, completed from reference TRBV7-2 and TRBJ1-3, reads GAGVSQSPSNKVTEKGKDVELRCDPISGHTALYWYRQSLGQGLEFLIYFQGNSAPDKSGLPSDRFSAERTGGSVSTLTIQRTQQEDSAVYLCASIQGLGGNTIYFGEGSWLTVV.

This clonotype was found a few times. The chain employs TRBV5-1 and TRBJ2-1; TRBD1 matches 11 bases. CDR1 SGHRS and CDR2 YFSETQ come from the germline V gene. The CDR3 runs 15 residues. Trimming removed 5 bases from V and 7 bases from J; junction bases left unmatched: 8. The CDR3 region is CASSDWDRGTNEQFF. As DNA, the CDR3 is TGCGCCAGCAGTGATTGGGACAGGGGGACTAATGAGCAGTTCTTC.

The genes are TRBV15 and TRBJ1-4; no clear D. V lost 5 bases and J lost 0, with 16 bases in between. Germline V gives CDR1 LNHNV, CDR2 YYDKDF (reference sequence). The CDR3 totals 17 residues. Written as DNA, the CDR3 is TGTGCCACCAGCGAGGGCCCCGGGGTTGCAACTAATGAAAAACTGTTTTTT. Encoded protein: CATSEGPGVATNEKLFF.

The chain combines TRBV6-5 with TRBJ1-2; perhaps TRBD1 as D (6 bases). Trimming cost V 0 bases and J 0 bases, with 11 bases left between them. The germline CDR1 and CDR2 sequences are MNHEY and SVGAGI. The CDR3 is made up of 16 amino acids. CDR3: CASSYSGTPANYGYTF. The CDR3 region has the DNA TGTGCCAGCAGTTACTCCGGGACACCAGCTAACTATGGCTACACCTTC.

The table lists this clonotype with a few counts. The chain joins TRBV20-1 to TRBJ2-2; TRBD1 agrees at 7 bases. V dropped 3 bases and J dropped 1; count of bases not matched to a gene: 8. Germline CDR1 is DFQATT and CDR2 is SNEGSKA (reference sequence). The CDR3 extends over 16 amino acids. The CDR3 DNA reads TGCAGTGCTAGGGACAGGTCTCGGGGGAACACCGGGGAGCTGTTTTTT. Translation gives CSARDRSRGNTGELFF.

This chain uses TRBV29-1 with TRBJ2-2, with D perhaps TRBD2 (6 bases). The CDR3 contains 12 residues. Germline values: CDR1 SQVTM, CDR2 ANQGSEA. Trimming stripped 7 bases from V and 4 bases from J, with 10 bases between. The CDR3 reads CSGGDSTGELFF. Written as DNA, the CDR3 is TGCAGCGGGGGGGATAGCACCGGGGAGCTGTTTTTT.

This clonotype was seen many times. V usage is TRBV7-6 and J usage is TRBJ2-2; D is unclear. CDR3 length: 14 residues. From germline, CDR1 is SGHVS and CDR2 FNYEAQ. The V end was cut by 1 base, the J end by 3 bases, with 6 bases between. The CDR3 DNA follows: TGTGCCAGCAGCTTAGGGATGGACACCGGGGAGCTGTTTTTT. Amino acids: CASSLGMDTGELFF. The whole variable domain, remainder taken from reference TRBV7-6 and TRBJ2-2, is GAGVSQSPRYKVTKRGQDVALRCDPISGHVSLYWYRQALGQGPEFLTYFNYEAQQDKSGLPNDRFSAERPEGSISTLTIQRTEQRDSAMYRCASSLGMDTGELFFGEGSRLTVL.

This clonotype was seen at least ten times. This sequence joins TRBV7-2 and TRBJ2-7; D gene uncertain. Trimming cost V 1 base and J 6 bases, with 10 bases left between them. This CDR3 comprises 13 residues. Germline CDR1 and CDR2: SGHTA and FQGNSA. CDR3 nucleotides: TGTGCCAGCAGCTTAGATGGCTACAGCGAGCAGTACGTC. Encoded protein: CASSLDGYSEQYV.

V and J are TRBV11-2 and TRBJ2-1; tentative D call: TRBD1 (7 bases). From germline, CDR1 is SGHAT and CDR2 FQNNGV. The CDR3 totals 11 residues. CDR3 sequence (DNA): TGTGAGGAGGGGGCGCAAAATGAGCAGTTCTTC. Amino acid sequence: CEEGAQNEQFF.

This sequence joins TRBV7-6 and TRBJ2-7; D gene uncertain. The CDR3 totals 15 residues. Germline assignment: CDR1 SGHVS and CDR2 FNYEAQ. The V end was cut by 1 base, the J end by 7 bases, with 17 bases between. The CDR3 loop reads CASSLDPASPGEQYF. The CDR3 DNA is TGTGCCAGCAGCTTAGATCCGGCCTCGCCTGGGGAGCAGTACTTC.

This clonotype occurred many times. V usage is TRBV7-8 and J usage is TRBJ2-3; TRBD1 is a possible D gene (6 bases). The V and J ends lost 2 bases and 4 bases respectively, with 13 bases between them. This CDR3 spans 15 amino acids. Germline assignment: CDR1 SGHVS and CDR2 FQNEAQ. The CDR3 protein is CASSLQGLRPDTQYF. The CDR3 DNA sequence: TGTGCCAGCAGCTTACAGGGGTTGAGACCAGATACGCAGTATTTT.

This rearrangement joins TRBV27 to TRBJ2-7; D is unresolved. The germline gives CDR1 MNHEY, CDR2 SMNVEV (reference sequence). Trimming removed 3 bases from V and 2 bases from J, with 8 bases in between. This CDR3 has 13 amino acids. The CDR3 loop is CASSFGSPYEQYF. CDR3 sequence (DNA): TGTGCCAGCAGTTTTGGAAGTCCCTACGAGCAGTACTTC.

This clonotype has a handful of counts. This chain links TRBV6-5 with TRBJ2-2; D perhaps matches TRBD2 (7 bases). CDR1 and CDR2 from the germline V gene are MNHEY and SVGAGI. CDR3 length equals 16 residues. V lost 5 bases and J lost 3, with 16 bases in between. The CDR3 loop reads CASSLTRGGYTGELFF. The CDR3 DNA sequence: TGTGCCAGCAGTCTTACTAGGGGGGGCTACACCGGGGAGCTGTTTTTT.

The chain couples TRBV6-5 to TRBJ2-1; D call uncertain. The CDR3 has 13 amino acids. Looked up from germline, CDR1 is MNHEY and CDR2 is SVGAGI. Trimming stripped 6 bases from V and 9 bases from J, with 15 bases between. CDR3 in amino acids: CASRISEPGEQFF. The CDR3 region has the DNA TGTGCCAGCAGAATCTCGGAGCCAGGTGAGCAGTTCTTC.

J is TRBJ2-5 and V is TRBV5-4; 7 bases map to TRBD2. Germline lookup yields CDR1 SGHNT and CDR2 YYREEE (reference sequence). V lost 4 bases, J lost 4 bases, and 10 bases stayed unmatched. The CDR3 sequence is 15 residues long. CDR3 sequence reads: CASSTPRERGETQYF. In nucleotides, the CDR3 is TGTGCCAGCAGCACCCCTCGAGAGCGGGGAGAGACCCAGTACTTC.

This clonotype was seen a few times. V is TRBV27 and J is TRBJ2-1, with D hard to call. The CDR3 consists of 15 residues. Germline assignment: CDR1 MNHEY and CDR2 SMNVEV (reference sequence). With 0 bases removed from V and 3 bases from J, the gap between germline ends came to 9 bases. DNA for the CDR3: TGTGCCAGCAGTTTATCGGGCGGATACTACAATGAGCAGTTCTTC. Encoded protein: CASSLSGGYYNEQFF.

The rearrangement joins TRBV28 to TRBJ1-5; 11 bases line up with TRBD1. Unmatched junction bases numbered 8, after V lost 7 bases and J lost 6 bases. CDR1 is MDHEN and CDR2 is SYDVKM in the germline V gene. This CDR3 region has 15 residues. CDR3 nucleotide sequence: TGTGCCAGCAACCCGGACAGGGGGCTGGGTCAGCCCCAGCATTTT. Translation gives CASNPDRGLGQPQHF.

The J gene is TRBJ2-7, the V gene TRBV27, with D possibly being TRBD2 (7 bases). Germline V gene lookup returns CDR1 MNHEY and CDR2 SMNVEV (reference sequence). The CDR3 is 16 amino acids. V was shortened by 7 bases and J by 5 bases, with 24 bases between the two germline ends. The CDR3 region has the DNA TGTGCCAGCACCCCAATGGGGGGGGGGCTGGGGAACGAGCAGTACTTC. This encodes CASTPMGGGLGNEQYF.

This clonotype has a count of ten or more. The chain is built from TRBV7-9 and TRBJ1-1, with unresolved D. Trimming took off 1 base at V and 1 base at J, with 7 bases between the two ends. Per germline, CDR1 SEHNR and CDR2 FQNEAQ (reference sequence). The CDR3 extends over 14 amino acids. CDR3 DNA: TGTGCCAGCAGCTTAGTGTCAGCGAACACTGAAGCTTTCTTT. This codes for CASSLVSANTEAFF. Variable domain in full (rest from reference TRBV7-9 and TRBJ1-1): DTGVSQNPRHKITKRGQNVTFRCDPISEHNRLYWYRQTLGQGPEFLTYFQNEAQLEKSRLLSDRFSAERPKGSFSTLEIQRTEQGDSAMYLCASSLVSANTEAFFGQGTRLTVV.

This clonotype was seen repeatedly, ten times or more. This chain uses TRBV7-3 with TRBJ2-1, with D tentatively TRBD2 (5 bases). Trimming took off 3 bases at V and 0 bases at J, with 6 bases between the two ends. In germline, CDR1 is SGHTA, CDR2 FQGTGA. This CDR3 spans 14 amino acids. CDR3 protein: CASSFEGSYNEQFF. CDR3 coding DNA: TGTGCCAGCAGCTTCGAGGGCTCCTACAATGAGCAGTTCTTC.

The chain couples TRBV4-1 to TRBJ2-7; 9 nucleotides align to TRBD2. Germline CDR1 is MGHRA and CDR2 is YSYEKL. The length of the CDR3 is 16 residues. After removal of 0 bases from V and 0 bases from J, the junction contained 3 bases not matched to a gene. CDR3 loop: CASSQEERGVSYEQYF. In nucleotides, the CDR3 is TGCGCCAGCAGCCAAGAGGAGCGGGGGGTCTCCTACGAGCAGTACTTC.

This clonotype was seen repeatedly, ten times or more. The chain links TRBV7-8 to TRBJ2-1; the match to TRBD2 covers 13 bases. The CDR3 is 18 amino acids. Per germline, CDR1 SGHVS and CDR2 FQNEAQ. The trim removed 4 bases at V and 0 bases at J, leaving 6 bases unmatched. The CDR3 loop reads CASSSGLAGALSYNEQFF. CDR3 in DNA: TGTGCCAGCAGCTCCGGACTAGCGGGGGCCCTCTCCTACAATGAGCAGTTCTTC.